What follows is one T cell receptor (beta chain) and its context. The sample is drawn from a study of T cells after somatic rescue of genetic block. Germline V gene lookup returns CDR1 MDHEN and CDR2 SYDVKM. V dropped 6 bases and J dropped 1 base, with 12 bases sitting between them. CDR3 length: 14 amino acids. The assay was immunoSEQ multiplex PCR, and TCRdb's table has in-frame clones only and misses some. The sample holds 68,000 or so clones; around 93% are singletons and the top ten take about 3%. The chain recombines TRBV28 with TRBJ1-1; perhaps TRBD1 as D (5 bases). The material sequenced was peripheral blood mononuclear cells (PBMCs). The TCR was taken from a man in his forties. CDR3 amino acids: CASRTGGPNTEAFF. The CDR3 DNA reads TGTGCCAGCAGGACGGGGGGACCGAACACTGAAGCTTTCTTT.